The 6 T cell receptor beta chains below all came from one sample that was sequenced in a study of human T cells and chemical hapten exposure (TCRdb year 2021). The library was obtained by RACE. TCRdb records NextSeq 500 as the sequencer. TCRdb reanalyzed the raw reads on its own, using fastp at Q25 for trimming and MiXCR for clone calling, and kept in-frame beta chains. Each CDR3 protein appears once, grouped with its most common genes and DNA. Here the sample has 250,000 or so distinct CDR3 sequences; roughly 7.4% occur a single time. The top ten hold approximately 1.2% of the sample. Per the publication, the time point label means: pre-sensitization, week 0. The label giving this sample's treatment or condition can be read as: therapeutic diphenylcyclopropenone sensitization with weekly scalp DPC. This material consisted of whole blood, taken in connection with sensitization to the hapten diphenylcyclopropenone (DPC). These receptors were obtained from a man in his late teens or twenties with alopecia areata. Some clones in this sample may be carry-over from other donors' samples.

The V and J genes are TRBV20-1 and TRBJ1-2, with 8 bases identical to TRBD1. Germline CDR1 and CDR2: DFQATT and SNEGSKA (reference sequence). V was clipped by 3 bases and J by 2 bases; unmatched bases: 5. There are 14 residues in the CDR3. CDR3 sequence (DNA): TGCAGTGCTAGGGAGGACAGGGCGAACTATGGCTACACCTTC. This translates into CSAREDRANYGYTF.

The V gene is TRBV20-1, the J gene TRBJ1-6; a weak D match, TRBD1 (6 bases). Trimming removed 1 base at V and 0 bases at J, with 13 bases between. The germline gives CDR1 DFQATT, CDR2 SNEGSKA (reference sequence). The CDR3 is 17 residues long. CDR3 in DNA: TGCAGTGCTAGAGTGGGACATAGCGGCTCCTATAATTCACCCCTCCACTTT. Amino acid sequence: CSARVGHSGSYNSPLHF.

This clonotype was counted between two and nine times. The gene calls are TRBV28 and TRBJ2-7; TRBD1 or TRBD2 may be the D gene (6 bases each). Trimming left V 5 bases short and J 2 bases short, with 10 bases between. This CDR3 comprises 13 residues. From germline, CDR1 is MDHEN and CDR2 SYDVKM. This chain's CDR3 is CASSGGHTYEQYF. CDR3 in DNA: TGTGCCAGCAGTGGGGGGCACACCTACGAGCAGTACTTC.

This chain links TRBV7-2 with TRBJ2-4; the match to TRBD2 covers 7 bases. V was pared by 4 bases and J by 12 bases, with 12 bases of the junction left unmatched. The CDR3 runs to 14 residues. Germline-derived CDR1 and CDR2 are SGHTA and FQGNSA. Here the CDR3 reads CASSSGTTNTHQYF. The CDR3 region has the DNA TGTGCCAGCAGCTCCGGGACTACTAACACACATCAGTACTTC.

This chain joins TRBV12-3 or TRBV12-4 and TRBJ1-6; TRBD1 matches 7 bases. The length of the CDR3 is 15 residues. V dropped 2 bases and J dropped 10; count of bases not matched to a gene: 8. In nucleotides, the CDR3 is TGTGCCAGCAGTTTAATCGCAGGGGGTTCCTCACCCCTCCACTTT. Translation gives CASSLIAGGSSPLHF.

This chain links TRBV18 with TRBJ1-1; D is unclear. Trimming removed 1 base from V and 1 base from J, with 7 bases in between. Germline V lookup: CDR1 KGHSH, CDR2 LQKENI. The CDR3 loop spans 14 amino acids. CDR3 protein: CASSPLTRNTEAFF. Written as DNA, the CDR3 is TGTGCCAGCTCACCACTGACCAGGAACACTGAAGCTTTCTTT.